A selection of T cell receptor beta chains follows, all from one sample in a study of blood T cell repertoires in COVID-19. The assay was immunoSEQ multiplex PCR, and TCRdb's table has in-frame clones only and misses some. The data show over 130,000 clones, roughly 84% seen once. Sample: peripheral blood. These TCRs come from a man aged 65 to 79 with acute or convalescent COVID-19. Both conserved end residues are part of each CDR3. Each record gives: J gene, D gene, clone size, V gene, CDR3 protein, CDR3 DNA. A D gene is named only where the DNA matches it firmly. Clone size appears in some rows only: once, few, many, or a class for an expanded clone.

TRBJ1-2	.	.	TRBV6-6	CASSSMTGGYTF	TGTGCCAGCAGCTCAATGACAGGCGGCTACACCTTC
TRBJ1-5	.	.	TRBV6-5	CASGREAGQPQHF	TGTGCCAGCGGGAGGGAGGCTGGTCAGCCCCAGCATTTT
TRBJ1-3	.	.	TRBV6-5	CASSRTVLGNTIYF	TGTGCCAGCAGTAGGACAGTCCTTGGAAACACCATATATTTT
TRBJ1-2	TRBD1	.	TRBV6-5	CASSQQGDLYGYTF	TGTGCCAGCAGTCAACAGGGGGACCTCTATGGCTACACCTTC
TRBJ2-2	.	.	TRBV6-5	CASIVPQSTGELFF	TGTGCCAGCATAGTCCCTCAAAGCACCGGGGAGCTGTTTTTT
TRBJ2-1	.	.	TRBV18	CASSPRGGPLSYNEQFF	TGTGCCAGCTCACCACGGGGGGGGCCCCTCTCCTACAATGAGCAGTTCTTC
TRBJ2-7	.	.	TRBV25-1	CASMTSYQQYF	TGTGCCAGCATGACATCCTACCAGCAGTACTTC
TRBJ1-1	.	.	TRBV18	CASSRTDNTEAFF	TGTGCCAGCTCACGAACAGATAACACTGAAGCTTTCTTT
TRBJ2-2	.	few	TRBV12-2	CASRYSSGGGTGELFF	TGTGCAAGTCGCTACTCTAGCGGTGGGGGCACCGGGGAGCTGTTTTTT
TRBJ2-7	TRBD2	.	TRBV20-1	CSASPSGSYEQYF	TGCAGTGCTAGTCCTAGCGGATCCTACGAGCAGTACTTC
TRBJ1-5	.	once	TRBV7-2	CASSFTPAVAQHF	TGTGCCAGCAGCTTCACCCCTGCGGTAGCCCAGCATTTT
TRBJ2-1	TRBD1	.	TRBV19	CASRMTGVNEQFF	TGTGCCAGTAGGATGACAGGGGTCAATGAGCAGTTCTTC
TRBJ2-7	.	.	TRBV28	CASSFSLATSYEQYF	TGTGCCAGCAGTTTCAGCCTAGCCACATCCTACGAGCAGTACTTC
TRBJ2-3	TRBD1	.	TRBV11-2	CASSNGQGAKAYTDTQYF	TGTGCCAGCAGCAACGGACAGGGGGCAAAGGCCTACACAGATACGCAGTATTTT
TRBJ2-7	TRBD1	once	TRBV30	CAWSVVGQGQYEQYF	TGTGCCTGGAGTGTGGTGGGACAGGGACAATACGAGCAGTACTTC
TRBJ2-7	TRBD2	once	TRBV6-2/TRBV6-3	CASSPTSGPTYEQYF	TGTGCCAGCAGCCCAACTAGCGGGCCAACCTACGAGCAGTACTTC